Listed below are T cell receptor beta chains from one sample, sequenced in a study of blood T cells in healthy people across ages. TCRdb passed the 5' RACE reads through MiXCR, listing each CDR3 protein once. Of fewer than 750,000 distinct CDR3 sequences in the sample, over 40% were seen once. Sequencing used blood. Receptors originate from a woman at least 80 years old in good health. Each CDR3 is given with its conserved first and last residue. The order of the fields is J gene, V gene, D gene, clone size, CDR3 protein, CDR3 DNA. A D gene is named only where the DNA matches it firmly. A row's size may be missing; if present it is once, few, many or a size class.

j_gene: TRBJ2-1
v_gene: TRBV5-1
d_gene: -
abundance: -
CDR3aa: CASSGDPDSMRFF
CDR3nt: TGCGCCAGCAGCGGGGACCCCGACTCTATGCGGTTCTTC

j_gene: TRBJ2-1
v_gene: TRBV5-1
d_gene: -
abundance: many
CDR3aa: CASSLTLSYNEQFF
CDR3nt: TGCGCCAGCAGTTTGACACTCTCCTACAATGAGCAGTTCTTC

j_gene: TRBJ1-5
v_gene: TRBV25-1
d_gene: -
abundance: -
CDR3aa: CASSARGEGNQPQHF
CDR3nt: TGTGCCAGCAGTGCCCGGGGCGAGGGCAATCAGCCCCAGCATTTT

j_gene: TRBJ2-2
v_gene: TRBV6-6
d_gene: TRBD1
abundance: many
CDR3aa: CASSTGVTGELFF
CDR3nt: TGTGCCAGCAGTACAGGGGTCACCGGGGAGCTGTTTTTT

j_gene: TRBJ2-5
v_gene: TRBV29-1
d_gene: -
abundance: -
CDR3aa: CSVDGVGETQYF
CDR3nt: TGCAGCGTTGATGGGGTGGGAGAGACCCAGTACTTC

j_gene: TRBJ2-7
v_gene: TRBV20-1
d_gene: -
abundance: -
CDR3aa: CSARAGGGHYEQYF
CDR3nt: TGCAGTGCTAGAGCCGGTGGGGGGCACTACGAGCAGTACTTC

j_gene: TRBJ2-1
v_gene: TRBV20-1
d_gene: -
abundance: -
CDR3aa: CSARDPSGAAYNEQFF
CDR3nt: TGCAGTGCTAGAGATCCATCGGGGGCCGCCTACAATGAGCAGTTCTTC

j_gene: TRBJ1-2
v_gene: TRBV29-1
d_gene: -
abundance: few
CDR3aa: CSVRAANYGYTF
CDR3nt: TGCAGCGTTAGGGCGGCCAACTATGGCTACACCTTC

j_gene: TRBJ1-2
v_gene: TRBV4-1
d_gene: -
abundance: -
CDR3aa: CASSQTGSYDGYTF
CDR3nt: TGCGCCAGCAGCCAAACCGGGAGCTATGATGGCTACACCTTC

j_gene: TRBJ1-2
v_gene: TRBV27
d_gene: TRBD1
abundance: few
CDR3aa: CASSPLGQGNYGYTF
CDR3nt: TGTGCCAGCAGTCCCCTAGGACAGGGGAACTATGGCTACACCTTC

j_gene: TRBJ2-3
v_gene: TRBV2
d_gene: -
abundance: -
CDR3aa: CASSGRVRSTDTQYF
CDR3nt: TGTGCCAGCAGTGGGAGGGTCCGTAGCACAGATACGCAGTATTTT

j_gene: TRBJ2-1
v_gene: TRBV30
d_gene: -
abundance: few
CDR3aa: CSGTAYNEQFF
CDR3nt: TGCTCCGGGACTGCTTACAATGAGCAGTTCTTC

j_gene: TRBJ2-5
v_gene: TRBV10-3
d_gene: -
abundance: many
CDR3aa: CAISPGLQETQYF
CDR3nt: TGTGCCATCAGTCCGGGCCTTCAAGAGACCCAGTACTTC

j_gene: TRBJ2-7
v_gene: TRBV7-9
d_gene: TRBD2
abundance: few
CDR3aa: CASSHGLAGGGSEQYF
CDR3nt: TGTGCCAGCAGCCATGGACTAGCGGGGGGCGGAAGCGAGCAGTACTTC

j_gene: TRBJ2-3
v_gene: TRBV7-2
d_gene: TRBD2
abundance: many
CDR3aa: CASSLRLAGGTDTQYF
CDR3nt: TGTGCCAGCAGCTTAAGACTAGCGGGGGGAACAGATACGCAGTATTTT

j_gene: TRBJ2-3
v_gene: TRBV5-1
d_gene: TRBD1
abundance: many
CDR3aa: CASSLDRGDGADTQYF
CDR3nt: TGCGCCAGCAGCTTGGACAGGGGCGATGGCGCAGATACGCAGTATTTT

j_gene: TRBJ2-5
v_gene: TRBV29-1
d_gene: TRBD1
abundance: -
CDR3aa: CSVVDRVGGTRYF
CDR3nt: TGCAGCGTTGTGGACAGGGTAGGCGGGACCCGGTACTTC

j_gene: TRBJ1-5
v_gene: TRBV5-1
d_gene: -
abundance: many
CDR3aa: CASSLEGNSNQPQHF
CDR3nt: TGCGCCAGCAGCTTGGAGGGGAATAGCAATCAGCCCCAGCATTTT

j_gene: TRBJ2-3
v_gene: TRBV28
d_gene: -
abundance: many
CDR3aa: CASSTWRLATSTDTQYF
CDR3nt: TGTGCCAGCAGTACTTGGAGACTCGCTACTAGCACAGATACGCAGTATTTT

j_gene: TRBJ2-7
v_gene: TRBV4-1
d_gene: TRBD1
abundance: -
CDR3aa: CASSQGAGGYEQYF
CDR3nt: TGCGCCAGCAGCCAAGGGGCAGGGGGCTACGAGCAGTACTTC

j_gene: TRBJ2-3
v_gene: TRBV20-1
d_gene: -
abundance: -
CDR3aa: CSATKLSGKTDTRYF
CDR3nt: TGCAGTGCTACCAAGCTTAGCGGAAAGACAGATACGCGGTATTTT

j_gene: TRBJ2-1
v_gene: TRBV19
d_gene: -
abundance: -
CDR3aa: CASSTGVANEQFF
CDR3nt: TGTGCCAGTAGTACAGGGGTTGCTAATGAGCAGTTCTTC

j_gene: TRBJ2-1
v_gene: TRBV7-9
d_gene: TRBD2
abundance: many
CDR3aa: CASTLAGNNEQFF
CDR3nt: TGTGCCAGCACCCTAGCGGGAAACAATGAGCAGTTCTTC

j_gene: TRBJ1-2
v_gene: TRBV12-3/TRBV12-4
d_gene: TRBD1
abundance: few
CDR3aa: CAGSFTGDGYTF
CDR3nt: TGTGCCGGCAGTTTCACAGGGGATGGCTACACCTTC

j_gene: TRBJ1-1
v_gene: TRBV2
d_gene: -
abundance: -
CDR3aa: CASRTRESTEAFF
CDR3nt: TGTGCCAGCAGAACCCGGGAGAGCACTGAAGCTTTCTTT

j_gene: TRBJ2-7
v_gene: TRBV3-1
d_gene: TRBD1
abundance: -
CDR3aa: CASSYGQALEQYF
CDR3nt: TGTGCCAGCAGTTACGGACAGGCTCTCGAGCAGTACTTC

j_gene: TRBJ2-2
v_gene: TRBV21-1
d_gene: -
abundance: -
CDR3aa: CASSRTSYTGELFF
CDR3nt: TGTGCCAGCAGTCGGACTTCCTACACCGGGGAGCTGTTTTTT

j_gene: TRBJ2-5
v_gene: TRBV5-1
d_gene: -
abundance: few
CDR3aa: CASSLDYGSETQYF
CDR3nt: TGCGCCAGCAGCTTGGATTACGGGTCAGAGACCCAGTACTTC

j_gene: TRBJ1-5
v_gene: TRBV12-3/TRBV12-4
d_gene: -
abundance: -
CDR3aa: CASSRGEQQPQHF
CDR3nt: TGTGCCAGCAGTAGGGGTGAGCAACAGCCCCAGCATTTT

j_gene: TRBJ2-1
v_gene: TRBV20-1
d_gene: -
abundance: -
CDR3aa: CSARDSKVLSSYNEQFF
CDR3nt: TGCAGTGCTCGGGACTCGAAAGTCCTGAGCTCCTACAATGAGCAGTTCTTC

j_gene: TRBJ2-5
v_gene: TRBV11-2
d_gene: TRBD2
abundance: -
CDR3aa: CASSSLTSGVEETQYF
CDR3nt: TGTGCCAGCAGCTCGTTGACTAGCGGGGTCGAAGAGACCCAGTACTTC

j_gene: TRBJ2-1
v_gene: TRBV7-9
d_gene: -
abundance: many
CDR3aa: CASSSGGGRNEQFF
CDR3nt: TGTGCCAGCAGCTCAGGGGGGGGGCGGAATGAGCAGTTCTTC

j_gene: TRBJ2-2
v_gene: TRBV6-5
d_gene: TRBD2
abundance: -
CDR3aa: CASSLDPGRGTGELFF
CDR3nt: TGTGCCAGCAGTCTTGACCCTGGGAGGGGAACCGGGGAGCTGTTTTTT

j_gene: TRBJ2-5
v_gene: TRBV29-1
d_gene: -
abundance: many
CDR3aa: CSVVGVSQETQYF
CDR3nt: TGCAGCGTTGTAGGGGTGTCCCAAGAGACCCAGTACTTC

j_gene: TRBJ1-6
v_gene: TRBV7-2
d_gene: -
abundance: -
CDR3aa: CASSLVLPPDSPLHF
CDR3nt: TGTGCCAGCAGCTTAGTTCTCCCTCCCGATTCACCCCTCCACTTT

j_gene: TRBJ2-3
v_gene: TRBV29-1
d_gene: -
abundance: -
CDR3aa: CSDRRSSLDTQYF
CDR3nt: TGCAGCGACCGACGATCTTCTTTAGATACGCAGTATTTT

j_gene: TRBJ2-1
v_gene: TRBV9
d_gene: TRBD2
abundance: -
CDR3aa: CASSVTAGTKNEQFF
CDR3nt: TGTGCCAGCAGCGTCACAGCGGGGACTAAGAATGAGCAGTTCTTC

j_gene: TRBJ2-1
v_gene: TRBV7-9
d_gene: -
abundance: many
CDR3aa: CASSRDNGEQFF
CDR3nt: TGTGCCAGCAGCCGTGACAACGGTGAGCAGTTCTTC

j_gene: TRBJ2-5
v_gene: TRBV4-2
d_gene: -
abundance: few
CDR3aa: CASTKTSSSQETQYF
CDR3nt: TGTGCCAGCACCAAGACTAGTTCTAGCCAAGAGACCCAGTACTTC

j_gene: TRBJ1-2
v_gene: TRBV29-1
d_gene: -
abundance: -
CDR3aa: CSVDEGVNGYTF
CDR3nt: TGCAGCGTTGACGAAGGGGTTAATGGCTACACCTTC

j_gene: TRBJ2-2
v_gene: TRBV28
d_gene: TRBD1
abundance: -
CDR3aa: CASSGGTGGIGELFF
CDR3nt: TGTGCCAGCAGCGGCGGGACAGGGGGCATCGGGGAGTTGTTTTTT

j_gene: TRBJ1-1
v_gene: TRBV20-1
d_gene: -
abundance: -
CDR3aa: CSARRDPNTEAFF
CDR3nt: TGCAGTGCTAGAAGGGACCCGAACACTGAAGCTTTCTTT

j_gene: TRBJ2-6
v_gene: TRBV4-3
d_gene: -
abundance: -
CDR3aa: CASSQDRGWGANVLTF
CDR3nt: TGCGCCAGCAGCCAAGATCGGGGTTGGGGGGCCAACGTCCTGACTTTC

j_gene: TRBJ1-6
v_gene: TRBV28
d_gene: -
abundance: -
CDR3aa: CASSLGPTSPLHF
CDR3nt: TGTGCCAGCAGTTTAGGTCCCACCTCACCCCTCCACTTT

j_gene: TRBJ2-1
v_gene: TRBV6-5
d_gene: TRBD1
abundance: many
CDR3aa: CASSYPGQGSYNEQFF
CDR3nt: TGTGCCAGCAGTTACCCAGGACAGGGGTCCTACAATGAGCAGTTCTTC

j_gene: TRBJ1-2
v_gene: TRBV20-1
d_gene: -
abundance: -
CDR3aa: CSARELEYGYTF
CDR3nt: TGCAGTGCTAGAGAATTGGAGTATGGCTACACCTTC

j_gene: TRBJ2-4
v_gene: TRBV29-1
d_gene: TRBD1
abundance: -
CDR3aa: CSVERTGGNIQYF
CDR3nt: TGCAGCGTTGAGAGGACAGGGGGAAACATTCAGTACTTC

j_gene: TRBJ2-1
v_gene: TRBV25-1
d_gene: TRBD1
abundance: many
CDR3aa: CASSESTGISYNEQFF
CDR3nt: TGTGCCAGCAGTGAGTCGACAGGGATATCCTACAATGAGCAGTTCTTC

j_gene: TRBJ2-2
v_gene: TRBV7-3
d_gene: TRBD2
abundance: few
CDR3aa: CASSPGLAGGRLFF
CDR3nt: TGTGCCAGCAGCCCCGGACTAGCGGGGGGCAGGCTGTTTTTT

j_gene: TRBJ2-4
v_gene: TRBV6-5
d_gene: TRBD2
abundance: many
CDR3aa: CASSYSQGTSSQYF
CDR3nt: TGTGCCAGCAGTTACTCCCAGGGGACTAGCTCACAGTACTTC